Listed below are T cell receptor beta chains from one sample, sequenced in a study of CD8+CD57+ T cells in acquired aplastic anemia. TCRdb re-called the reads through MiXCR, storing one row per CDR3 protein. This sample has under 200,000 distinct CDR3 sequences, with 70% to 80% found just once. Sequencing input: sorted CD4+, CD8+, or CD8+CD57+ T cells (not recorded which) from PBMCs. Every receptor here comes from a human donor with aplastic anemia. Each CDR3 is given with its conserved first and last residue. Fields, in order: D gene, J gene, clone size, V gene, CDR3 protein, CDR3 DNA. D genes are given only for firm matches. Some rows have no size entry. The others give once, few or many, or a class for an expanded clone.

d_gene: TRBD1; j_gene: TRBJ1-5; abundance: .; v_gene: TRBV6-1; CDR3aa: CASRLDRPYSNQPQHF; CDR3nt: TGTGCCAGCAGGCTGGACAGGCCCTATAGCAATCAGCCCCAGCATTTT
d_gene: .; j_gene: TRBJ2-3; abundance: few; v_gene: TRBV24-1; CDR3aa: CATSTTGTDTQYF; CDR3nt: TGTGCCACCAGTACTACAGGGACAGATACGCAGTATTTT
d_gene: TRBD2; j_gene: TRBJ2-3; abundance: few; v_gene: TRBV10-3; CDR3aa: CATGGGPRTDTQYF; CDR3nt: TGTGCCACCGGGGGGGGTCCGCGCACAGATACGCAGTATTTT
d_gene: .; j_gene: TRBJ1-4; abundance: .; v_gene: TRBV20-1; CDR3aa: CSARDAGRQATNEKLFF; CDR3nt: TGCAGTGCTAGAGATGCAGGCAGACAAGCAACTAATGAAAAACTGTTTTTT
d_gene: TRBD2; j_gene: TRBJ2-7; abundance: once; v_gene: TRBV29-1; CDR3aa: CSAGTSGGFSYEQYF; CDR3nt: TGCAGTGCGGGGACTAGCGGGGGATTCTCCTACGAGCAGTACTTC
d_gene: .; j_gene: TRBJ1-1; abundance: .; v_gene: TRBV20-1; CDR3aa: CSARDGTMNTEAFF; CDR3nt: TGCAGTGCTAGAGATGGGACCATGAACACTGAAGCTTTCTTT
d_gene: .; j_gene: TRBJ2-2; abundance: .; v_gene: TRBV19; CDR3aa: CASSTGDTGELFF; CDR3nt: TGTGCCAGTAGTACAGGTGACACCGGGGAGCTGTTTTTT
d_gene: .; j_gene: TRBJ2-5; abundance: few; v_gene: TRBV7-8; CDR3aa: CATEGLQETQYF; CDR3nt: TGTGCCACCGAGGGACTTCAAGAGACCCAGTACTTC
d_gene: .; j_gene: TRBJ2-5; abundance: .; v_gene: TRBV7-3; CDR3aa: CASSFASPYQETQYF; CDR3nt: TGTGCCAGCAGCTTCGCGAGTCCGTATCAAGAGACCCAGTACTTC
d_gene: .; j_gene: TRBJ1-1; abundance: .; v_gene: TRBV4-2; CDR3aa: CASSPPMGVEAFF; CDR3nt: TGTGCCAGCAGCCCCCCAATGGGAGTTGAAGCTTTCTTT
d_gene: .; j_gene: TRBJ2-2; abundance: .; v_gene: TRBV20-1; CDR3aa: CSAIMGTYTGELFF; CDR3nt: TGCAGTGCTATTATGGGGACTTACACCGGGGAGCTGTTTTTT
d_gene: .; j_gene: TRBJ2-7; abundance: .; v_gene: TRBV20-1; CDR3aa: CKAGVLGEQYF; CDR3nt: TGCAAGGCAGGGGTTCTGGGCGAGCAGTACTTC
d_gene: .; j_gene: TRBJ2-1; abundance: many; v_gene: TRBV6-6; CDR3aa: CASSYRPDYYNEQFF; CDR3nt: TGTGCCAGCAGTTACAGACCGGACTACTACAATGAGCAGTTCTTC
d_gene: .; j_gene: TRBJ2-1; abundance: .; v_gene: TRBV20-1; CDR3aa: CSTQAGPMQVF; CDR3nt: TGCAGTACACAAGCAGGACCTATGCAGGTCTTC
d_gene: TRBD2; j_gene: TRBJ2-5; abundance: .; v_gene: TRBV4-1; CDR3aa: CASSQVALAGGPGETQYF; CDR3nt: TGCGCCAGCAGCCAAGTAGCCCTAGCGGGGGGGCCGGGGGAGACCCAGTACTTC
d_gene: TRBD1; j_gene: TRBJ2-7; abundance: .; v_gene: TRBV12-3/TRBV12-4; CDR3aa: CASSTNDRGDEQYF; CDR3nt: TGTGCCAGCAGTACCAATGACAGGGGCGACGAGCAGTACTTC
d_gene: TRBD1; j_gene: TRBJ2-2; abundance: .; v_gene: TRBV24-1; CDR3aa: CATGDSGQGNTGELFF; CDR3nt: TGTGCCACCGGTGATTCGGGACAGGGGAACACCGGGGAGCTGTTTTTT
d_gene: .; j_gene: TRBJ2-7; abundance: .; v_gene: TRBV14; CDR3aa: CASSQIQGEQYF; CDR3nt: TGTGCCAGCAGCCAAATACAGGGCGAGCAGTACTTC
d_gene: TRBD1; j_gene: TRBJ2-7; abundance: .; v_gene: TRBV10-3; CDR3aa: CAISDRGIFYEQYF; CDR3nt: TGTGCCATTTCGGACAGGGGGATCTTCTACGAGCAGTACTTC
d_gene: TRBD2; j_gene: TRBJ2-2; abundance: .; v_gene: TRBV11-2; CDR3aa: CASSPGLARAGELFF; CDR3nt: TGTGCCAGCAGCCCGGGACTAGCGAGAGCCGGGGAGCTGTTTTTT
d_gene: .; j_gene: TRBJ1-2; abundance: .; v_gene: TRBV20-1; CDR3aa: CSARDLAGDEGGYTF; CDR3nt: TGCAGTGCTAGAGATCTGGCAGGTGACGAGGGGGGCTACACCTTC
d_gene: .; j_gene: TRBJ2-1; abundance: few; v_gene: TRBV7-8; CDR3aa: CASSLAPTRQVRLNEQFF; CDR3nt: TGTGCCAGCAGCTTAGCTCCTACTCGTCAGGTGAGGTTGAATGAGCAGTTCTTC
d_gene: .; j_gene: TRBJ1-1; abundance: .; v_gene: TRBV15; CDR3aa: CATSSASGPAFF; CDR3nt: TGTGCCACCAGCAGTGCGTCGGGGCCAGCTTTCTTT
d_gene: TRBD1; j_gene: TRBJ2-1; abundance: few; v_gene: TRBV19; CDR3aa: CATRDPRTGGEYNEQFF; CDR3nt: TGTGCCACTAGGGACCCAAGGACAGGGGGGGAATACAATGAGCAGTTCTTC
d_gene: .; j_gene: TRBJ2-5; abundance: once; v_gene: TRBV4-2; CDR3aa: CASSPRVRAGETQYF; CDR3nt: TGTGCCAGCAGCCCCCGTGTCAGGGCCGGGGAGACCCAGTACTTC
d_gene: TRBD1; j_gene: TRBJ1-4; abundance: .; v_gene: TRBV9; CDR3aa: CASSVGRGRGYEKLFF; CDR3nt: TGTGCCAGCAGCGTGGGCAGGGGGCGAGGGTATGAAAAACTGTTTTTT
d_gene: TRBD1; j_gene: TRBJ1-6; abundance: .; v_gene: TRBV4-2; CDR3aa: CASSPRTGDFSPLHF; CDR3nt: TGTGCCAGCAGCCCCAGGACAGGGGATTTTTCACCCCTCCACTTT